This paragraph covers one TCR beta chain sequence. Its antigen is still unknown. This sample was included in a study of radiotherapy plus CTLA-4 blockade in lung cancer. Whole-study context: Across the patients, objective responses occurred in approximately 20%, and disease control in just over 30%. The study's findings and limits: Radiotherapy was combined with ipilimumab, and tumor-derived TCR clones then expanded in blood.

Some clones are missing from TCRdb's copy, which holds only in-frame ones; the method was immunoSEQ multiplex PCR. The sample holds tens of thousands of clones, 75% to 90% seen once. Germline CDR1 is SGHNT and CDR2 is YYREEE (reference sequence). Trimming cost V 3 bases and J 7 bases, with 20 bases left between them. The CDR3 totals 15 residues. The chain links TRBV5-4 to TRBJ2-7; TRBD2 is a possible D gene (6 bases). Here the sequenced sample was peripheral blood, taken from a patient treated with radiotherapy plus ipilimumab. The TCR comes from a human donor with non-small cell lung cancer who had a partial response to radiotherapy plus ipilimumab. The CDR3 reads CASSSGRDSPWEQYF. CDR3 DNA sequence: TGTGCCAGCAGCTCGGGGCGGGACTCCCCATGGGAGCAGTACTTC. The variable domain in full, completed from reference TRBV5-4 and TRBJ2-7, reads ETGVTQSPTHLIKTRGQQVTLRCSSQSGHNTVSWYQQALGQGPQFIFQYYREEENGRGNFPPRFSGLQFPNYSSELNVNALELDDSALYLCASSSGRDSPWEQYFGPGTRLTVT.